Presented here are 10 T cell receptor beta chains from one specimen sequenced in a study of blood T cell repertoires in COVID-19. Assay used: immunoSEQ multiplex PCR; TCRdb lists only in-frame clones, some missing. Of 140,000 or so clones in the sample, around 85% were seen once. The sample consisted of peripheral blood. The receptors were sampled from a woman of 80 years or more with acute or convalescent COVID-19.

The V call is TRBV3-1 (or the pseudogene TRBV3-2), the J call TRBJ2-3, with TRBD2 as a possible D gene (6 bases). CDR1 is LGHDT, CDR2 YNNKEL, per germline (reference sequence). CDR3 size: 15 residues. Trimming left V 0 bases short and J 1 base short, with 8 bases between. CDR3 sequence: CASSQDPGGTDTQYF. CDR3 DNA: TGTGCCAGCAGCCAAGATCCGGGGGGCACAGATACGCAGTATTTT.

V gene TRBV3-1 (or the pseudogene TRBV3-2) combines with J gene TRBJ1-2; possible D gene TRBD1, 5 bases. The V gene lost 1 base and the J gene lost 7 bases, with 13 bases spanning the gap. Germline loops: CDR1 LGHDT, CDR2 YNNKEL (reference sequence). The CDR3 length is 14 residues. The DNA for the CDR3 is TGTGCCAGCAGCCAAGTAAGGCAGGGTGGTGGCTACACCTTC. Translated: CASSQVRQGGGYTF.

This clone was seen a handful of times. The CDR3 reads CASSSRGDPNEKLFF. As DNA, the CDR3 is TGTGCCAGCAGCTCTAGAGGAGACCCGAATGAAAAACTGTTTTTT. The V gene is TRBV11-2, the J gene TRBJ1-4; D is uncertain. Germline CDR1 is SGHAT and CDR2 is FQNNGV. The CDR3 spans 15 residues. Trimming stripped 4 bases from V and 5 bases from J, with 14 bases between.

CDR3 DNA sequence: TGTGCCAGCAGCTTGTTGGGGACAGGCAGAGGCTACACCTTC. Residues: CASSLLGTGRGYTF. This chain connects TRBV5-4 to TRBJ1-2, with TRBD1 identical over 8 bases. V was clipped by 1 base and J by 8 bases; unmatched bases: 7. The CDR3 covers 14 residues. Germline CDR1 is SGHNT and CDR2 is YYREEE (reference sequence).

This clone has only one observation. V usage is TRBV7-9 and J usage is TRBJ1-4, with 7 bases aligning to TRBD1. CDR1 is SEHNR, CDR2 FQNEAQ, per germline (reference sequence). Trimming took 5 bases from V and 5 from J; bases not matched to a gene: 11. This CDR3 is 16 amino acids long. CDR3 loop: CASSPRTGDENEKLFF. The CDR3 coding sequence is TGTGCCAGCAGCCCGCGCACAGGGGACGAGAATGAAAAACTGTTTTTT. The full variable domain, completed using reference TRBV7-9 and TRBJ1-4, is DTGVSQNPRHKITKRGQNVTFRCDPISEHNRLYWYRQTLGQGPEFLTYFQNEAQLEKSRLLSDRFSAERPKGSFSTLEIQRTEQGDSAMYLCASSPRTGDENEKLFFGSGTQLSVL.

This chain uses TRBV27 with TRBJ1-6; D remains ambiguous. V was shortened by 8 bases and J by 8 bases, with 10 bases between the two germline ends. CDR3 size: 12 residues. The germline V gene encodes CDR1 MNHEY and CDR2 SMNVEV (reference sequence). The CDR3 DNA reads TGTGCCAGCGCCCAGATGGATTCACCCCTCCACTTT. Amino acids: CASAQMDSPLHF.

This clone was detected only a few times. This chain joins TRBV19 and TRBJ2-3, with 11 bases matching TRBD2. The CDR3 covers 16 residues. The J segment lost 2 bases and the V segment lost 3 bases, leaving 4 bases of the junction unmatched. The germline V gene encodes CDR1 LNHDA and CDR2 SQIVND (reference sequence). The CDR3 region has the DNA TGTGCCAGTAGTATCTTAGCGGGGGGGCTCACAGATACGCAGTATTTT. Its protein is CASSILAGGLTDTQYF.

The chain uses TRBV25-1 and TRBJ2-1, with TRBD2 matching 9 bases. V lost 4 bases and J lost 15; bases outside the gene matches: 10. In germline, CDR1 is MGHDK, CDR2 SYGVNS. This CDR3 is 13 amino acids long. The CDR3 region is CASSGLSGTSPFF. In DNA form, the CDR3 reads TGTGCCAGCAGTGGATTATCCGGGACTAGCCCGTTCTTC.

This chain links TRBV9 with TRBJ1-2; tentatively, D is TRBD1 (5 bases). CDR3 length: 11 amino acids. V was trimmed by 4 bases and J by 8 bases, leaving 9 bases between them. The germline V gene encodes CDR1 SGDLS and CDR2 YYNGEE. The CDR3 nucleotides are TGTGCCAGCAGCTCCAGGGCGGGCTACACCTTC. Its translation: CASSSRAGYTF.

V gene TRBV4-1 combines with J gene TRBJ1-2, with D unclear. Trimming shortened V by 6 bases and J by 6 bases, and 14 bases separated the two germline ends. The CDR3 consists of 13 residues. The germline gives CDR1 MGHRA, CDR2 YSYEKL. The chain's CDR3 is CASRHLGDHGYTF. CDR3 nucleotide sequence: TGCGCCAGCAGACATCTTGGAGACCATGGCTACACCTTC.